Listed here are 8 T cell receptor beta chains from one sample, sequenced in a study of shared clonotypes between healthy human individuals. TCRdb's copy holds only in-frame clones and misses some; the assay was immunoSEQ multiplex PCR. The sample yields over 750,000 clones, 90% to 98% seen once. Naive CD8 cells were CD45RO-negative, positively selected for CCR7, excluding terminally differentiated effector memory CD45RA+ cells. Sample: naive CD8+ T cells sorted from blood. These receptors all stem from a man aged 30-40 years in good health.

The rearrangement uses TRBV20-1 and TRBJ1-1; D perhaps matches TRBD1 (6 bases). Trimming took 2 bases from V and 8 from J, leaving 9 bases between them. This CDR3 is 11 amino acids long. Germline V gene lookup returns CDR1 DFQATT and CDR2 SNEGSKA (reference sequence). In DNA, the CDR3 is TGCAGTGCTAGACAGGGGACGGAAGCTTTCTTT. It yields the protein CSARQGTEAFF.

The rearrangement joins TRBV11-2 to TRBJ2-7; D call uncertain. The CDR3 spans 12 residues. V was cut by 4 bases and J by 6 bases, with 10 bases left in between. Germline assignment: CDR1 SGHAT and CDR2 FQNNGV. This chain's CDR3 is CASSSTRGEQYF. The CDR3 nucleotides are TGTGCCAGCAGCTCGACCCGAGGCGAGCAGTACTTC.

This sequence joins TRBV29-1 and TRBJ2-1, with D perhaps TRBD2 (6 bases). Trimming removed 7 bases from V and 5 bases from J, with 18 bases in between. Germline CDR1 and CDR2: SQVTM and ANQGSEA. This CDR3 region has 14 residues. In DNA form, the CDR3 reads TGCAGCGCGGCCACTGTGACGGGAGACAATGAGCAGTTCTTC. Translating gives CSAATVTGDNEQFF.

The genes are TRBV7-8 and TRBJ2-7; D remains unclear. Trimming pared 3 bases from V and 3 bases from J, leaving 12 bases between. The CDR3 extends over 14 amino acids. Germline V gives CDR1 SGHVS, CDR2 FQNEAQ. In nucleotides, the CDR3 is TGTGCCAGCAGCTTTGTCGACCTCATCTACGAGCAGTACTTC. It encodes CASSFVDLIYEQYF.

This clone was observed a single time. V usage is TRBV27 and J usage is TRBJ2-2; 8 bases align to TRBD1. CDR1 and CDR2 (germline): MNHEY, SMNVEV (reference sequence). The CDR3 is made up of 17 amino acids. Trimming cost V 6 bases and J 4 bases; bases outside gene matches: 13. The CDR3 bases are TGTGCCAGCAGCCTACTCCAGGGGGCGCGGGTCACCGGGGAGCTGTTTTTT. It encodes CASSLLQGARVTGELFF.

The CDR3 protein is CASSSGLITSYEQYF. Here the CDR3 DNA reads TGTGCCAGCAGTAGCGGACTGATAACCTCCTACGAGCAGTACTTC. This chain connects TRBV28 to TRBJ2-7, with D perhaps matching TRBD2 (5 bases). The germline gives CDR1 MDHEN, CDR2 SYDVKM. Trimming took off 5 bases at V and 0 bases at J, with 14 bases between the two ends. The CDR3 has 15 amino acids.

The table lists this clone with a count of one. The chain uses TRBV10-2 and TRBJ2-1; no reliable D call. This CDR3 comprises 15 residues. CDR1 is WSHSY and CDR2 is SAAADI in the germline V gene. V was clipped by 1 base and J by 6 bases, with 13 bases between them. The CDR3 sequence: CASSELGFESNEQFF. CDR3 DNA: TGCGCCAGCAGTGAGTTGGGGTTTGAGAGCAATGAGCAGTTCTTC.

This chain connects TRBV9 to TRBJ2-1; 7 nucleotides match TRBD1. The CDR3 has 15 residues. CDR1 and CDR2 (germline): SGDLS, YYNGEE. J gave up 9 bases and V 3 bases, and 12 bases lay outside the gene matches. CDR3 in DNA: TGTGCCAGCAGCGCCCTCGAGTTAGGGGGCGGTGAGCAGTTCTTC. It encodes CASSALELGGGEQFF.